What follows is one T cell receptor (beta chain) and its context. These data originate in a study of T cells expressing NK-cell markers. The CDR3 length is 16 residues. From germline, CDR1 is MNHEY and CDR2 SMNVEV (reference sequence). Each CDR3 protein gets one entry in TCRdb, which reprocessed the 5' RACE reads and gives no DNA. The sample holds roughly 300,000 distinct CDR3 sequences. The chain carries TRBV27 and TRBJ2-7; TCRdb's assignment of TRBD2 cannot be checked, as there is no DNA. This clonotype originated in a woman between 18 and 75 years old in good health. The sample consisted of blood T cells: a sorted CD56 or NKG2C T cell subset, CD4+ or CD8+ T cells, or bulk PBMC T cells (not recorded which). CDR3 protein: CASSLRGLAGEGEQYF.